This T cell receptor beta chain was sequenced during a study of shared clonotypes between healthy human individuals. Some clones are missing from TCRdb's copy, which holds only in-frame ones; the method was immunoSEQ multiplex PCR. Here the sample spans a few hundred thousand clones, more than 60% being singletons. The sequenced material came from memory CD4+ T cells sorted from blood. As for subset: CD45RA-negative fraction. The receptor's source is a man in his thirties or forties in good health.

CDR3 DNA: TGTGCCAGCAGCGTTGATAGCGGGAGGACCCCAGATACGCAGTATTTT. Amino acid sequence: CASSVDSGRTPDTQYF. The rearrangement uses TRBV9 and TRBJ2-3, with 10 bases that match TRBD2. CDR1 and CDR2 from the germline V gene are SGDLS and YYNGEE. The V and J ends lost 2 bases and 4 bases, in that order; junction bases with no gene match: 7. This CDR3 has 16 amino acids.